One sample yielded the 28 T cell receptor beta chains listed below, sequenced in a study of control samples from healthy donors and cancer patients (TCRdb year 2020). Library generation was performed with the immunoSEQ multiplex PCR assay. The table comes from immuneACCESS by way of TCRdb, which keeps in-frame sequences with V and J called. Part of the clones is missing from these tables; in studies checked, under half for an unresolved V gene and the rest for unknown reasons. For this sample there are some 130,000 clones; approximately 92% appear just once. The biggest ten clones account for 5.5% to 7% of the sample. Specimen: blood. The receptors were sampled from a man aged 18-30 years in good health.

The rearrangement links TRBV27 to TRBJ2-7; D not resolved. Looked up from germline, CDR1 is MNHEY and CDR2 is SMNVEV (reference sequence). This CDR3 is 16 amino acids long. Trimming pared 5 bases from V and 2 bases from J, leaving 19 bases between. The CDR3 is CASSRSPALSAYEQYF. For the CDR3, the DNA is TGTGCCAGCAGTCGCTCACCGGCCTTGTCGGCCTACGAGCAGTACTTC.

This clone has just a few counts. In DNA form, the CDR3 reads TGTGCCAGCAGCTTGGAACAGTATGGCTACACCTTC. Its protein product is CASSLEQYGYTF. The V call is TRBV7-9, the J call TRBJ1-2, with D uncertain. V lost 3 bases and J lost 5, with 7 bases in between. Germline V gene data show CDR1 as SEHNR and CDR2 as FQNEAQ (reference sequence). The length of the CDR3 is 12 residues.

The CDR3 DNA sequence: TGTGCCACCGGACCGGGACACGGCTACGAGCAGTACTTC. Its protein product is CATGPGHGYEQYF. The rearrangement links TRBV19 to TRBJ2-7; possible D gene TRBD1, 6 bases. CDR1 is LNHDA, CDR2 SQIVND, per germline (reference sequence). The V and J ends lost 10 bases and 3 bases respectively, with 16 bases between them. The CDR3 sequence is 13 residues long.

In regard to this clone: This sample includes further DNA sequences coding for the same CDR3. In DNA, the CDR3 is TGTGCCAGCAGCGTAGGGGGGACGAACACCGGGGAGCTGTTTTTT. Amino acid sequence: CASSVGGTNTGELFF. The chain uses TRBV9 and TRBJ2-2; the D call may be TRBD1 or TRBD2 (5 bases each). The CDR3 contains 15 residues. Per the germline V gene, CDR1 is SGDLS and CDR2 is YYNGEE. With 0 bases removed from V and 0 bases from J, the gap between germline ends came to 6 bases.

This clone appeared a single time. This chain uses TRBV27 with TRBJ1-1, with D maybe TRBD1 (6 bases). V was trimmed by 5 bases and J by 4 bases, leaving 17 bases between them. This CDR3 is built from 15 residues. CDR1 is MNHEY and CDR2 is SMNVEV in the germline V gene (reference sequence). CDR3 region: CASSMGPGGRTEAFF. In DNA, the CDR3 is TGTGCCAGCAGTATGGGTCCGGGGGGGCGCACTGAAGCTTTCTTT.

J is TRBJ2-7 and V is TRBV7-2; D is unclear. The CDR3 runs to 13 residues. V lost 5 bases to trimming and J lost 3 bases, with 11 bases between them. The germline V gene has CDR1 SGHTA and CDR2 FQGNSA. CDR3 bases: TGTGCCAGCAGCCGGAACGTGGTCTACGAGCAGTACTTC. It is translated as CASSRNVVYEQYF.

The chain carries TRBV7-3 and TRBJ1-4; D uncertain. CDR1 is SGHTA, CDR2 FQGTGA, per germline. V was pared by 5 bases and J by 4 bases, with 14 bases between. The CDR3 extends over 15 amino acids. CDR3 sequence (DNA): TGTGCCAGCAGCCCCCGGGGTCGGAGTAATGAAAAACTGTTTTTT. This sequence encodes CASSPRGRSNEKLFF.

The chain has TRBV19 and TRBJ2-1; the match to TRBD2 covers 12 bases. Germline V lookup: CDR1 LNHDA, CDR2 SQIVND (reference sequence). Germline trimming cut 6 bases from V and 8 bases from J; bases unmatched to any gene: 5. The CDR3 totals 14 residues. For the CDR3, the DNA is TGTGCCAGTAGGGCTAGCGGGGGGGCCTATGAGCAGTTCTTC. Protein: CASRASGGAYEQFF.

This chain links TRBV5-1 with TRBJ2-7; D is unclear. V lost 0 bases and J lost 3, with 10 bases in between. CDR1 SGHRS and CDR2 YFSETQ come from the germline V gene. The CDR3 loop spans 14 amino acids. CDR3 in amino acids: CASSLDVGYYEQYF. CDR3 DNA: TGCGCCAGCAGCTTGGACGTCGGATACTACGAGCAGTACTTC.

The V gene is TRBV5-1, the J gene TRBJ2-1; either TRBD1 or TRBD2 may supply D (6 bases each). Trimming cost V 4 bases and J 5 bases, with 13 bases left between them. The CDR3 is 14 residues long. The germline V gene encodes CDR1 SGHRS and CDR2 YFSETQ. Written as DNA, the CDR3 is TGCGCCAGCAGCCCCGAGAGGGGGGACAATGAGCAGTTCTTC. This codes for CASSPERGDNEQFF.

CDR3 amino acids: CASSQEGTVNTYGYTF. In DNA form, the CDR3 reads TGTGCCAGCAGCCAAGAGGGGACAGTTAATACCTATGGCTACACCTTC. The chain couples TRBV4-2 to TRBJ1-2, with TRBD1 matching 7 bases. Germline V lookup: CDR1 LGHNA, CDR2 YNFKEQ. This CDR3 has 16 residues. Trimming cost V 0 bases and J 4 bases; bases outside gene matches: 8.

The chain employs TRBV7-9 and TRBJ2-7; 9 nucleotides align to TRBD1. The germline V gene has CDR1 SEHNR and CDR2 FQNEAQ (reference sequence). J gave up 3 bases and V 5 bases, and 11 bases lay outside the gene matches. This CDR3 has 16 residues. CDR3 bases: TGTGCCAGCAGCCTAGGGACAGGGTCCGTAGACTACGAGCAGTACTTC. This translates into CASSLGTGSVDYEQYF.

This CDR3 is CASLKLGTGELFF. CDR3 DNA sequence: TGTGCCAGCCTTAAGCTAGGCACCGGGGAGCTGTTTTTT. The V call is TRBV3-1 (or the pseudogene TRBV3-2), the J call TRBJ2-2; D gene unclear. The germline CDR1 and CDR2 sequences are LGHDT and YNNKEL (reference sequence). V was shortened by 8 bases and J by 4 bases, with 11 bases between the two germline ends. This CDR3 comprises 13 residues.

This chain connects TRBV6-5 to TRBJ2-3; D tentatively fits TRBD1 or TRBD2 (5 bases each). Germline values: CDR1 MNHEY, CDR2 SVGAGI. V was pared by 6 bases and J by 0 bases, with 10 bases between. This CDR3 region has 14 residues. Here the CDR3 DNA reads TGTGCCAGCAGCGTGGGGACGAGCACAGATACGCAGTATTTT. Protein product: CASSVGTSTDTQYF.

The chain combines TRBV30 with TRBJ1-6; maybe TRBD1 (5 bases). This CDR3 spans 12 amino acids. V lost 4 bases and J 8 bases, leaving 9 bases between the germline ends. Germline V lookup: CDR1 GTSNPN, CDR2 SVGIG (reference sequence). CDR3 sequence reads: CAWTGSDSPLHF. The CDR3 bases are TGTGCCTGGACAGGGTCAGATTCACCCCTCCACTTT.

V and J are TRBV5-4 and TRBJ2-7, with TRBD1 identical over 9 bases. V was clipped by 4 bases and J by 6 bases; unmatched bases: 11. Germline CDR1 reads SGHNT; CDR2 reads YYREEE (reference sequence). The CDR3 is 15 amino acids. CDR3 DNA: TGTGCCAGCAGCCTACCGGGACAGGGAACCTTCGAGCAGTACTTC. Amino acids: CASSLPGQGTFEQYF.

The chain is built from TRBV5-1 and TRBJ1-1; 10 nucleotides match TRBD1. Germline CDR1 reads SGHRS; CDR2 reads YFSETQ. The ends lost 2 bases at V and 4 bases at J; junction bases unmatched: 8. This CDR3 comprises 16 residues. In nucleotides, the CDR3 is TGCGCCAGCAGCTTCCAAGTGACAGGGGGCGGCACTGAAGCTTTCTTT. Its translation is CASSFQVTGGGTEAFF.

This chain joins TRBV6-5 and TRBJ1-2, with a tentative D call TRBD1 (5 bases). Trimming removed 9 bases at V and 6 bases at J, with 17 bases between. Germline assignment: CDR1 MNHEY and CDR2 SVGAGI. This CDR3 is 13 amino acids long. CDR3 loop: CASTDSGNNGYTF. The CDR3 DNA sequence: TGTGCCAGTACCGACAGCGGGAACAATGGCTACACCTTC.

The chain employs TRBV5-6 and TRBJ1-2, with 12 nucleotides matching TRBD1. Trimming cost V 4 bases and J 2 bases; bases outside gene matches: 6. Germline CDR1 and CDR2: SGHDT and YYEEEE. The CDR3 is 16 amino acids. This CDR3 is CASSPGTGGRNYGYTF. CDR3 nucleotide sequence: TGTGCCAGCAGCCCAGGGACAGGGGGCAGGAACTATGGCTACACCTTC.

The chain uses TRBV3-1 (or the pseudogene TRBV3-2) and TRBJ2-3; weak D call: TRBD2 (7 bases). Trimming removed 4 bases at V and 7 bases at J, with 12 bases between. Germline loops: CDR1 LGHDT, CDR2 YNNKEL (reference sequence). The CDR3 totals 13 residues. The CDR3 DNA follows: TGTGCCAGCAGCCCACAGGGAGGGAATACGCAGTATTTT. Translation gives CASSPQGGNTQYF.

The chain combines TRBV5-1 with TRBJ2-2; unclear D gene. The V end was cut by 0 bases, the J end by 1 base, with 10 bases between. The CDR3 is made up of 16 amino acids. Germline V CDR1 and CDR2: SGHRS, YFSETQ. CDR3 protein: CASSLEGWGNTGELFF. CDR3 DNA sequence: TGCGCCAGCAGCTTGGAAGGGTGGGGGAACACCGGGGAGCTGTTTTTT.

The V and J genes are TRBV12-3 or TRBV12-4 and TRBJ1-2; D gene uncertain. The CDR3 has 12 amino acids. V was trimmed by 5 bases and J by 3 bases, leaving 7 bases between them. The DNA for the CDR3 is TGTGCCAGCAGTCTAGGGTACTATGGCTACACCTTC. This sequence encodes CASSLGYYGYTF.

The chain carries TRBV7-6 and TRBJ2-7; D remains ambiguous. V was pared by 4 bases and J by 2 bases, with 15 bases between. This CDR3 region has 15 residues. Germline V gives CDR1 SGHVS, CDR2 FNYEAQ. The CDR3 region has the DNA TGTGCCAGCAGCTATACGCTTGAAGGGACCTACGAGCAGTACTTC. Translated: CASSYTLEGTYEQYF. The full variable domain, in which reference TRBV7-6 and TRBJ2-7 provide the parts outside the CDR3, is GAGVSQSPRYKVTKRGQDVALRCDPISGHVSLYWYRQALGQGPEFLTYFNYEAQQDKSGLPNDRFSAERPEGSISTLTIQRTEQRDSAMYRCASSYTLEGTYEQYFGPGTRLTVT.

The rearrangement links TRBV3-1 (or the pseudogene TRBV3-2) to TRBJ2-3; D is undetermined. Germline V gene data show CDR1 as LGHDT and CDR2 as YNNKEL (reference sequence). The CDR3 spans 15 residues. Deletions cut 0 bases from V and 4 bases from J, with 11 bases between. In DNA, the CDR3 is TGTGCCAGCAGCCAAGATAGAAAGTTTTCAGATACGCAGTATTTT. It codes for CASSQDRKFSDTQYF.

V gene TRBV16 combines with J gene TRBJ1-1; possibly TRBD1 for D (6 bases). The CDR3 is 11 residues long. Germline CDR1 is KGHSY and CDR2 is FQNENV. Deletions cut 7 bases from V and 7 bases from J, with 10 bases between. CDR3 loop: CASTPGDEAFF. As DNA, the CDR3 is TGTGCCAGCACACCAGGGGATGAAGCTTTCTTT.

The V and J genes are TRBV3-1 (or the pseudogene TRBV3-2) and TRBJ2-3; possible D gene TRBD1, 5 bases. V shed 1 base and J shed 2 bases, with 10 bases lying between them. The CDR3 runs to 15 residues. The germline V gene encodes CDR1 LGHDT and CDR2 YNNKEL (reference sequence). CDR3 region: CASSQGLTDTDTQYF. The CDR3, as DNA: TGTGCCAGCAGCCAAGGATTGACAGACACAGATACGCAGTATTTT.

The V gene is TRBV7-6, the J gene TRBJ2-2; no firm D call. Trimming removed 1 base at V and 4 bases at J, with 4 bases between. From germline, CDR1 is SGHVS and CDR2 FNYEAQ. There are 13 residues in the CDR3. The chain's CDR3 is CASSLGGTGELFF. The CDR3 DNA reads as TGTGCCAGCAGCTTAGGGGGCACCGGGGAGCTGTTTTTT.

The chain employs TRBV6-4 and TRBJ2-7, with D unresolved. V lost 2 bases, J lost 2 bases, and 13 bases lay in between. CDR1 MRHNA and CDR2 SNTAGT come from the germline V gene. CDR3 length equals 15 residues. CDR3: CASSDAPHSTYEQYF. CDR3 in DNA: TGTGCCAGCAGTGACGCCCCCCACAGCACCTACGAGCAGTACTTC.